This TCR beta chain was found in a study of vaccination and CD4 T cells after COVID-19. Sequence data for DNA of cultured CD4+ T cells were generated by the Oncomine TCR Beta short-read assay. TCRdb reprocessed the PCR reads with MiXCR, giving one entry per CDR3 protein. This repertoire shows some 18,000 distinct CDR3 sequences, 58% found once; its top ten account for around 7%. Treatment in this sample: roughly nine-day PBMC culture with coronavirus spike peptide pools or control peptides (ViraFEST assay). This clonotype was counted between two and nine times. Its matching antigen is unknown. The TCR was taken from a human donor who had recovered from COVID-19. Here the sequenced sample was CD4+ T cells from blood, cultured in vitro, taken before SARS-CoV-2 vaccination.

Here the CDR3 reads CATLRALTGELFF. The CDR3 bases are TGTGCCACCCTCCGGGCCCTCACCGGGGAGCTGTTTTTT. This chain links TRBV19 with TRBJ2-2, with D unresolved. This CDR3 is 13 amino acids long. CDR1 and CDR2 from the germline V gene are LNHDA and SQIVND (reference sequence). V dropped 10 bases and J dropped 4 bases, with 13 bases sitting between them.